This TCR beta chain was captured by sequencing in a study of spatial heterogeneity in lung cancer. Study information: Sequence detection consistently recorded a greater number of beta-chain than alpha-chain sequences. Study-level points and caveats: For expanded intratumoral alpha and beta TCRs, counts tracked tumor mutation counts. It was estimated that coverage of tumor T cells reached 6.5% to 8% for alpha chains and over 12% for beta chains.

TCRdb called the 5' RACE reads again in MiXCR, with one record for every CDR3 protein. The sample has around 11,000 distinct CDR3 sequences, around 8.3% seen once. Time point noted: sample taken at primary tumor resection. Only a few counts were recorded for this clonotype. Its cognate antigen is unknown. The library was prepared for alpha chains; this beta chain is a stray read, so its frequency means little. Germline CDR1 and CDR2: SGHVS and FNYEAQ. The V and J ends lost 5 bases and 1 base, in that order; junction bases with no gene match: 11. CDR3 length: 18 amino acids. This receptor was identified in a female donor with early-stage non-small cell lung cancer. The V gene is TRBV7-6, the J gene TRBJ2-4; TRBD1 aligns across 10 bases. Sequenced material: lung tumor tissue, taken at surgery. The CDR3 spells CASSRDRGQSGAKNIQYF. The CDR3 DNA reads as TGTGCCAGCAGCCGCGACAGGGGGCAGAGTGGGGCCAAAAACATTCAGTACTTC.